These T cell receptor beta chains were read from a single sample in a study of identical twins. TCRdb reprocessed the 5' RACE reads with MiXCR, giving one entry per CDR3 protein. Among 500,000 to 550,000 distinct CDR3 sequences listed, less than 25% were seen once. The same data also contributed to another study, on T cells expressing NK-cell markers.

The sample was CD4+ T cells sorted from blood. The receptors were gathered from a woman under 30 in good health. Each CDR3 is given with its conserved first and last residue. A D gene is named only where the DNA matches it firmly. The listing skips clone size in some rows; elsewhere it reads once, few, many or a size class.

CDR3 protein: CASTHPRGAKEAFF
CDR3 DNA: TGTGCCAGCACTCATCCGCGAGGGGCCAAGGAAGCTTTCTTT
V gene: TRBV2
clone size: few
J gene: TRBJ1-1
D gene: -

CDR3 protein: CASSSDRTGLHNEQFF
CDR3 DNA: TGTGCCAGCAGCAGCGACAGGACAGGTCTCCACAATGAGCAGTTCTTC
V gene: TRBV12-3/TRBV12-4
clone size: many
J gene: TRBJ2-1
D gene: TRBD1

CDR3 protein: CSARFPGQNIYGYTF
CDR3 DNA: TGCAGTGCTAGATTTCCCGGACAGAACATCTATGGCTACACCTTC
V gene: TRBV20-1
clone size: few
J gene: TRBJ1-2
D gene: -

CDR3 protein: CSARADRAFTGELFF
CDR3 DNA: TGCAGTGCTAGAGCTGACAGGGCCTTCACCGGGGAGCTGTTTTTT
V gene: TRBV20-1
clone size: -
J gene: TRBJ2-2
D gene: TRBD1

CDR3 protein: CASGLSAYNEQFF
CDR3 DNA: TGTGCTAGTGGTTTGTCTGCCTACAATGAGCAGTTCTTC
V gene: TRBV12-5
clone size: -
J gene: TRBJ2-1
D gene: -

CDR3 protein: CSATYRGEQFF
CDR3 DNA: TGCAGTGCTACATACAGGGGCGAGCAGTTCTTC
V gene: TRBV20-1
clone size: few
J gene: TRBJ2-1
D gene: TRBD1

CDR3 protein: CSASFWGAAPSYNEQFF
CDR3 DNA: TGCAGTGCTAGTTTTTGGGGTGCTGCTCCCTCCTACAATGAGCAGTTCTTC
V gene: TRBV20-1
clone size: -
J gene: TRBJ2-1
D gene: -

CDR3 protein: CASSLTGPTGELFF
CDR3 DNA: TGTGCCAGCAGCTTGACAGGGCCCACCGGGGAGCTGTTTTTT
V gene: TRBV5-6
clone size: few
J gene: TRBJ2-2
D gene: -

CDR3 protein: CSAGGAGQPQHF
CDR3 DNA: TGCAGTGCAGGAGGGGCCGGTCAGCCCCAGCATTTT
V gene: TRBV20-1
clone size: many
J gene: TRBJ1-5
D gene: -

CDR3 protein: CASRGYGADTQYF
CDR3 DNA: TGTGCCAGCAGGGGTTACGGGGCAGATACGCAGTATTTT
V gene: TRBV6-1
clone size: many
J gene: TRBJ2-3
D gene: -

CDR3 protein: CASSIGGTSYEQYF
CDR3 DNA: TGTGCCAGTAGTATCGGCGGGACTAGCTACGAGCAGTACTTC
V gene: TRBV19
clone size: -
J gene: TRBJ2-7
D gene: TRBD2

CDR3 protein: CASSLETGQGYTF
CDR3 DNA: TGTGCCAGCAGCTTAGAGACAGGGCAAGGCTACACCTTC
V gene: TRBV11-2
clone size: few
J gene: TRBJ1-2
D gene: TRBD1

CDR3 protein: CASSQVAGVETQYF
CDR3 DNA: TGCGCCAGCAGCCAAGTCGCGGGAGTAGAGACCCAGTACTTC
V gene: TRBV4-3
clone size: few
J gene: TRBJ2-5
D gene: TRBD2

CDR3 protein: CASIWGPGELFF
CDR3 DNA: TGTGCCAGCATCTGGGGGCCCGGGGAGCTGTTTTTT
V gene: TRBV6-1
clone size: many
J gene: TRBJ2-2
D gene: -

CDR3 protein: CASIRRAEAFF
CDR3 DNA: TGTGCCAGCATAAGGAGGGCTGAAGCTTTCTTT
V gene: TRBV6-1
clone size: -
J gene: TRBJ1-1
D gene: -

CDR3 protein: CASSYERYNEQFF
CDR3 DNA: TGTGCCAGCAGTTACGAGCGATACAATGAGCAGTTCTTC
V gene: TRBV6-2/TRBV6-3
clone size: -
J gene: TRBJ2-1
D gene: -

CDR3 protein: CASSLRYHQETQYF
CDR3 DNA: TGTGCCAGCAGCTTAAGGTATCACCAAGAGACCCAGTACTTC
V gene: TRBV7-2
clone size: few
J gene: TRBJ2-5
D gene: -

CDR3 protein: CASSQDWREGNEQYF
CDR3 DNA: TGTGCCAGCAGCCAAGATTGGAGGGAGGGGAACGAGCAGTACTTC
V gene: TRBV3-1
clone size: few
J gene: TRBJ2-7
D gene: TRBD2

CDR3 protein: CSARWGSTQETQYF
CDR3 DNA: TGCAGTGCACGTTGGGGGAGCACACAAGAGACCCAGTACTTC
V gene: TRBV20-1
clone size: -
J gene: TRBJ2-5
D gene: -

CDR3 protein: CASTSAGPIYEQYF
CDR3 DNA: TGTGCCAGCACCTCAGCGGGTCCGATCTACGAGCAGTACTTC
V gene: TRBV7-9
clone size: -
J gene: TRBJ2-7
D gene: -

CDR3 protein: CASRRQGDGEGYTF
CDR3 DNA: TGTGCCAGCAGACGGCAGGGTGACGGCGAGGGCTACACCTTC
V gene: TRBV12-3/TRBV12-4
clone size: -
J gene: TRBJ1-2
D gene: -

CDR3 protein: CSAPHGAQPQHF
CDR3 DNA: TGCAGTGCCCCCCACGGGGCGCAGCCCCAGCATTTT
V gene: TRBV20-1
clone size: -
J gene: TRBJ1-5
D gene: -

CDR3 protein: CASSGERNTGELFF
CDR3 DNA: TGTGCCAGCTCAGGGGAAAGGAACACCGGGGAGCTGTTTTTT
V gene: TRBV6-4
clone size: many
J gene: TRBJ2-2
D gene: -

CDR3 protein: CASSYSAGERGYTF
CDR3 DNA: TGTGCCAGCAGTTACTCGGCGGGGGAACGGGGCTACACCTTC
V gene: TRBV6-5
clone size: -
J gene: TRBJ1-2
D gene: -

CDR3 protein: CASSLWRNEQFF
CDR3 DNA: TGTGCCAGCTCATTGTGGAGGAATGAGCAGTTCTTC
V gene: TRBV18
clone size: once
J gene: TRBJ2-1
D gene: -

CDR3 protein: CASTLSGTSVSYEQYF
CDR3 DNA: TGCGCCAGCACCCTTTCGGGGACTAGCGTCTCCTACGAGCAGTACTTC
V gene: TRBV5-1
clone size: -
J gene: TRBJ2-7
D gene: TRBD2

CDR3 protein: CSARWGANSPLHF
CDR3 DNA: TGCAGTGCTAGATGGGGGGCTAATTCACCCCTCCACTTT
V gene: TRBV20-1
clone size: few
J gene: TRBJ1-6
D gene: -